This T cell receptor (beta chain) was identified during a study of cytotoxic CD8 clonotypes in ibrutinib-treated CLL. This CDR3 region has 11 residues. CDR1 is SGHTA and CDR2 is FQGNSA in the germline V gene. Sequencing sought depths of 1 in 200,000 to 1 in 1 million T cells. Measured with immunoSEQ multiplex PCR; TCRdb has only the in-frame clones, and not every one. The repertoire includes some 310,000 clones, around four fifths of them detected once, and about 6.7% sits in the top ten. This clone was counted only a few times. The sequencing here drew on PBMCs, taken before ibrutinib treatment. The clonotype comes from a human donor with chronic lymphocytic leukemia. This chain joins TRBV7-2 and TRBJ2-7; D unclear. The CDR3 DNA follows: TGTTCTTCGGGCGTCTCCTACGAGCAGTACTTC. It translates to CSSGVSYEQYF.